The 8 T cell receptor beta chains below come from one sample, sequenced in a study of T cells after yellow fever vaccination. TCRdb itself ran the 5' RACE reads through MiXCR, one entry per CDR3 protein. The table lists 250,000 or so distinct CDR3 sequences, 6.9% of them singletons. The input for sequencing was CD4+ T cells sorted from PBMCs, taken 15 days after the yellow fever booster vaccination. These receptors originate from a young man who received the YFV17D yellow fever vaccine.

In this sample, this clonotype turned up many times. The V and J genes are TRBV20-1 and TRBJ1-2; a weak D match, TRBD1 (5 bases). Germline-derived CDR1 and CDR2 are DFQATT and SNEGSKA (reference sequence). CDR3 length: 13 amino acids. The ends were cut back, 0 bases at V and 4 bases at J, with 9 bases in the middle. The CDR3 here is CSAREGLTYGYTF. The CDR3 coding sequence is TGCAGTGCTAGAGAGGGGCTAACCTATGGCTACACCTTC.

As to this clonotype: This CDR3 fails to terminate in the conserved phenylalanine or tryptophan, so it likely reflects a read error. V usage is TRBV20-1 and J usage is TRBJ2-3; 8 bases agree with TRBD2. Per the germline V gene, CDR1 is DFQATT and CDR2 is SNEGSKA (reference sequence). V dropped 1 base and J dropped 0; count of bases not matched to a gene: 0. The CDR3 runs to 14 residues. CDR3 protein: CSARASGSTDTQYY. CDR3 nucleotides: TGCAGTGCTAGAGCTAGCGGGAGCACAGATACGCAGTATTAT.

This clonotype was recorded at least ten times. CDR3 bases: TGTGCCAGCAGCTTGCTCCTACACTTAAGTAACTATGGCTACACCTTC. It specifies CASSLLLHLSNYGYTF. The J gene is TRBJ1-2, the V gene TRBV5-6, with D unresolved. The V gene's germline CDR1 is SGHDT and CDR2 YYEEEE. The CDR3 totals 16 residues. V dropped 1 base and J dropped 1 base, with 14 bases sitting between them.

This clonotype turned up a few times. The rearrangement links TRBV20-1 to TRBJ2-7, with D perhaps matching TRBD1 (6 bases). The CDR3 loop spans 16 amino acids. Germline lookup yields CDR1 DFQATT and CDR2 SNEGSKA (reference sequence). Trimming removed 0 bases at V and 4 bases at J, with 19 bases between. The CDR3 is CSARDSTGRGGYEQYF. The CDR3 bases are TGCAGTGCTAGAGATTCCACAGGGCGAGGTGGTTACGAGCAGTACTTC.

This clonotype was detected ten times or more. The genes are TRBV10-3 and TRBJ2-7; a possible D gene is TRBD2 (6 bases). CDR1 and CDR2 (germline): ENHRY, SYGVKD. V lost 10 bases to trimming and J lost 7 bases, with 11 bases between them. The length of the CDR3 is 10 residues. CDR3 residues: CATSSGEQYF. The CDR3 DNA sequence: TGTGCCACCTCGAGCGGGGAGCAGTACTTC.

V gene TRBV20-1 combines with J gene TRBJ2-3; 8 nucleotides align to TRBD2. The CDR3 has 14 amino acids. J lost 5 bases, V lost 5 bases, and 9 bases had no gene match. Looked up from germline, CDR1 is DFQATT and CDR2 is SNEGSKA (reference sequence). The CDR3 bases are TGCAGTGCTCCCAGAAAAGCGGGAGTAGATACGCAGTATTTT. Translating gives CSAPRKAGVDTQYF.

This clonotype was picked up a small number of times. The V and J genes are TRBV12-3 or TRBV12-4 and TRBJ2-1, with 8 nucleotides matching TRBD1. V shed 2 bases, J shed 7 bases, and the junction held 7 bases outside the gene matches. CDR3 size: 15 residues. CDR3 bases: TGTGCCAGCAGTTTAATGGGACAGGTGCGGAATGAGCAGTTCTTC. Encoded protein: CASSLMGQVRNEQFF.

The table lists this clonotype with a few counts. This chain joins TRBV7-9 and TRBJ1-1; D is uncertain. Germline V CDR1 and CDR2: SEHNR, FQNEAQ (reference sequence). The CDR3 has 11 amino acids. V gave up 5 bases and J gave up 10 bases, with 11 bases separating them. In nucleotides, the CDR3 is TGTGCCAGCAGCCGACCCCCGGGAGCTTTCTTT. This translates into CASSRPPGAFF.